This T cell receptor (beta chain) was obtained from a study of blood T cell repertoires in COVID-19. Only in-frame clones appear in the TCRdb table, and some are missing; sequencing was by immunoSEQ multiplex PCR. The sample lists about 230,000 clones; around 86% were seen once. CDR1 and CDR2 from the germline V gene are MRHNA and SNTAGT. The CDR3 extends over 15 amino acids. Trimming removed 4 bases from V and 1 base from J; junction bases left unmatched: 5. This sequence was found in a man aged 50 or older with COVID-19, enrolled during active disease. Sequencing input: peripheral blood. The chain couples TRBV6-4 to TRBJ2-3; 7 nucleotides match TRBD2. CDR3 protein: CASSGASGGTDTQYF. The CDR3 bases are TGTGCCAGCAGTGGGGCTAGCGGCGGCACAGATACGCAGTATTTT.